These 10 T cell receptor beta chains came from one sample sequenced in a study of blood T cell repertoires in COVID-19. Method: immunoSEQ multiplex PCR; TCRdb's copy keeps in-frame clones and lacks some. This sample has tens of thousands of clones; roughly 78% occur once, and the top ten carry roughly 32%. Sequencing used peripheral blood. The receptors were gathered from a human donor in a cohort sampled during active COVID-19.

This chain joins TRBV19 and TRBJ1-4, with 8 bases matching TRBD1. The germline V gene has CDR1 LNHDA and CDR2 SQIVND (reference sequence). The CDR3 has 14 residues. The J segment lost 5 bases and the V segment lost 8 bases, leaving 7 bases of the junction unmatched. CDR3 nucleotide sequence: TGTGCCAGTGGAGACAGGGGAGGCAATGAAAAACTGTTTTTT. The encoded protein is CASGDRGGNEKLFF.

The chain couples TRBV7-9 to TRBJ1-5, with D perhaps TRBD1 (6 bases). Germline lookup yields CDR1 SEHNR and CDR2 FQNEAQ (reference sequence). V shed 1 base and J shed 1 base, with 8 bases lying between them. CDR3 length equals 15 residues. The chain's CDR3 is CASSLGDTSNQPQHF. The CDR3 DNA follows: TGTGCCAGCAGCTTAGGGGACACCAGCAATCAGCCCCAGCATTTT.

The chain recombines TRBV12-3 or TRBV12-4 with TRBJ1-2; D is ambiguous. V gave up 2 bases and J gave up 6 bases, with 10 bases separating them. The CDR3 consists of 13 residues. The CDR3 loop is CASSLNQNHGYTF. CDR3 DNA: TGTGCCAGCAGTTTAAACCAGAACCATGGCTACACCTTC.

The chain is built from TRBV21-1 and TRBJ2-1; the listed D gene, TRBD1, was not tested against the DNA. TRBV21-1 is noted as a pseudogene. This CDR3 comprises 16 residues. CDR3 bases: TGTGCCAGCAGCAAAAAAGGCCAGGGCAGGTACAATGAGCAGTTCTTC. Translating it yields CASSKKGQGRYNEQFF.

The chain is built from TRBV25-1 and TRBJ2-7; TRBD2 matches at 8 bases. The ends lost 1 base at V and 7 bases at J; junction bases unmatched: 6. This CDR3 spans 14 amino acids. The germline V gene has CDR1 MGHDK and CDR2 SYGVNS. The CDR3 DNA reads TGTGCCAGCAGTGAATCAGCGGGAGCACGTGAGCAGTACTTC. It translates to CASSESAGAREQYF.

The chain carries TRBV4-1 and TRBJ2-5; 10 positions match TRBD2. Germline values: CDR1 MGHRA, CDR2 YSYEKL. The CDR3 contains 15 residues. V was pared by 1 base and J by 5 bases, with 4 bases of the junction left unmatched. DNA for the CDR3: TGCGCCAGCAGCCAAGCCGATAGCGGGAGGGAGACCCAGTACTTC. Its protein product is CASSQADSGRETQYF.

In DNA, the CDR3 is TGTGCCAGTAGTAGACAGGGAGGAACTGAAGCTTTCTTT. It codes for CASSRQGGTEAFF. The chain couples TRBV19 to TRBJ1-1; 7 bases line up with TRBD1. This CDR3 spans 13 amino acids. From germline, CDR1 is LNHDA and CDR2 SQIVND (reference sequence). V was clipped by 4 bases and J by 5 bases; unmatched bases: 4.

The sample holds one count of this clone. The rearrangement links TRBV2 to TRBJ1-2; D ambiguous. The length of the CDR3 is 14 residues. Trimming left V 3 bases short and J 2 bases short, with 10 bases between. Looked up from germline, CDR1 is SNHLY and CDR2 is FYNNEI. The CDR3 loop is CASSDSEQNYGYTF. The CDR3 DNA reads TGTGCCAGCAGTGACAGTGAACAGAACTATGGCTACACCTTC.

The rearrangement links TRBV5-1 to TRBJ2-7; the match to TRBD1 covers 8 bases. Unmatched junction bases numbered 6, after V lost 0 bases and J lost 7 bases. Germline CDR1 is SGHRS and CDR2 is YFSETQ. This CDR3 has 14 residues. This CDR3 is CASSLVGQAWEQYF. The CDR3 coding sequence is TGCGCCAGCAGCTTGGTGGGACAGGCCTGGGAGCAGTACTTC.

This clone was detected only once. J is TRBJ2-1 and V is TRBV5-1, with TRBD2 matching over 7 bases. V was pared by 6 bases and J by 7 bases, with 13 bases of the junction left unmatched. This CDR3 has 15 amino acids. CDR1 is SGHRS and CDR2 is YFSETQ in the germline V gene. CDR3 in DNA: TGCGCCAGCACCTATGGGAGGGCCATTGAAAATGAGCAGTTCTTC. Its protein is CASTYGRAIENEQFF.